This TCR beta chain was sequenced during a study of human T cells and chemical hapten exposure. Indicated time point: pre-sensitization, week 0. Treatment defined: therapeutic diphenylcyclopropenone sensitization with weekly scalp DPC. From whole blood left unfractionated, total RNA was extracted. This clonotype was observed many times. Library preparation tagged each individual cDNA molecule with a unique molecular identifier. TCRdb called the RACE reads again in MiXCR, with one record for every CDR3 protein. The sample holds tens of thousands of distinct CDR3 sequences, approximately 10% seen once. The source is a man in his forties or fifties with alopecia areata. Some clones in this sample may be carry-over from other donors' samples. The sample in question was whole blood, obtained in connection with sensitization to the hapten diphenylcyclopropenone (DPC).

CDR3: CSAHGAGVAYEQYF. The CDR3 bases are TGCAGTGCACATGGGGCGGGGGTCGCCTACGAGCAGTACTTC. The chain employs TRBV20-1 and TRBJ2-7; TRBD2 matches at 7 bases. Germline V gives CDR1 DFQATT, CDR2 SNEGSKA (reference sequence). The V gene end was trimmed by 6 bases and the J gene end by 2 bases; junction bases not matched to a gene: 10. The CDR3 contains 14 residues.